This TCR beta chain was captured in a study of Ad26.COV2.S vaccination and SARS-CoV-2 variants. Trimming left V 0 bases short and J 0 bases short, with 9 bases between. The CDR3 sequence is 16 residues long. CDR1 and CDR2 from the germline V gene are SGHVS and FNYEAQ. The table came from immunoSEQ multiplex PCR; TCRdb's copy has only in-frame clones and leaves some out. The sample shows about 410,000 clones, roughly 90% of them seen only once. Treatment meaning: roughly 18 received Ad26.COV2.S at low or high dose, single or two shots; about 5 received placebo; per-sample allocation not given. Material that was analyzed had been drawn on day 63 after the first vaccine or placebo injection.

This clonotype was sampled from a person aged 18 to 59 who received the Ad26.COV2.S COVID-19 vaccine or a placebo. Sample: peripheral blood, taken in a trial of Ad26.COV2.S vaccine versus placebo. The chain recombines TRBV7-6 with TRBJ1-5; no clear D gene. CDR3 DNA: TGTGCCAGCAGCTTAGCGATCGGGGATAGCAATCAGCCCCAGCATTTT. It is translated as CASSLAIGDSNQPQHF.